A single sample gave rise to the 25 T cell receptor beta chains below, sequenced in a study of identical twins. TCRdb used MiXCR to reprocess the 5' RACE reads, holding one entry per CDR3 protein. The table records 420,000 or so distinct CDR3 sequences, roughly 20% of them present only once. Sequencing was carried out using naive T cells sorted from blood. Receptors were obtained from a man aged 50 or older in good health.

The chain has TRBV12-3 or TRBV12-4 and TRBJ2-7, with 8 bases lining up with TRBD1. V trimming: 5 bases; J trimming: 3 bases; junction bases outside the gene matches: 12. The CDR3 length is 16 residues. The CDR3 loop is CASSPSRSDRVYEQYF. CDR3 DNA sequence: TGTGCCAGCAGTCCTTCACGGTCGGACAGGGTCTACGAGCAGTACTTC.

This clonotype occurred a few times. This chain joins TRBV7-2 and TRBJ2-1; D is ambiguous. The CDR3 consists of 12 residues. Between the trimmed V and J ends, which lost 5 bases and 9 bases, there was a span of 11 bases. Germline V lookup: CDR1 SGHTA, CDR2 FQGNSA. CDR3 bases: TGTGCCAGCAGCATGGGTGTAGGTGAGCAGTTCTTC. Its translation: CASSMGVGEQFF.

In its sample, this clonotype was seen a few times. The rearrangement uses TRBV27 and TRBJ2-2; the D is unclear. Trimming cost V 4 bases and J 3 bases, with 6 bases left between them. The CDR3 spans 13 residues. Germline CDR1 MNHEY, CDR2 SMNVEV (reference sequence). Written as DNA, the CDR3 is TGTGCCAGCAGTTCACTACACACCGGGGAGCTGTTTTTT. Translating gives CASSSLHTGELFF.

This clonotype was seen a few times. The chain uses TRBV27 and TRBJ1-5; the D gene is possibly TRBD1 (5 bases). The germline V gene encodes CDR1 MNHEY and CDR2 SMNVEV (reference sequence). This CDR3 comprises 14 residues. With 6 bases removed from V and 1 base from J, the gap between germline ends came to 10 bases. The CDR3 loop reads CASRGEGSNQPQHF. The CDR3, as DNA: TGTGCCAGCAGAGGTGAGGGGAGCAATCAGCCCCAGCATTTT.

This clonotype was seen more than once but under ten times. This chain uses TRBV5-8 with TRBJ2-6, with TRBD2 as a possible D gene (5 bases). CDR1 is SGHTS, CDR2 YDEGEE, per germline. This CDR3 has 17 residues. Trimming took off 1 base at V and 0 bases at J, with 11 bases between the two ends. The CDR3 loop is CASSLTGSFSGANVLTF. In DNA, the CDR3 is TGTGCCAGCAGCTTGACGGGGAGTTTCTCTGGGGCCAACGTCCTGACTTTC. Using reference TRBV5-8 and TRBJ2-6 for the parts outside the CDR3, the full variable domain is EAGVTQSPTHLIKTRGQQATLRCSPISGHTSVYWYQQALGLGLQFLLWYDEGEERNRGNFPPRFSGRQFPNYSSELNVNALELEDSALYLCASSLTGSFSGANVLTFGAGSRLTVL.

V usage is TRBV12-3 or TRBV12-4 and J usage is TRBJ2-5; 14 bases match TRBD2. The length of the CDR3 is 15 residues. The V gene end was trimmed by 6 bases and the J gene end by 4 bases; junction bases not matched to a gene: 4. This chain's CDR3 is CASRGGLAGGETQYF. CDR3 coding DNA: TGTGCCAGCAGAGGAGGACTAGCGGGGGGAGAGACCCAGTACTTC.

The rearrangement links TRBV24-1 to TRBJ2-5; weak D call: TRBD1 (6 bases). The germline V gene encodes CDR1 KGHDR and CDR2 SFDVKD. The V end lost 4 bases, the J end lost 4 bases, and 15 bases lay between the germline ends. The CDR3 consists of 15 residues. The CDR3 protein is CATSEVAGAGETQYF. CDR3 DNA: TGTGCCACCAGTGAGGTGGCAGGGGCGGGAGAGACCCAGTACTTC.

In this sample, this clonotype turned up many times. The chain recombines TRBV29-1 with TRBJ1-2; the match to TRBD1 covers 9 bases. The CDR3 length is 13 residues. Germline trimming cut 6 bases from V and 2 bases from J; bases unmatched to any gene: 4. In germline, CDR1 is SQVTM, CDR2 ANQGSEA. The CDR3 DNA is TGCAGCGTGGGGGACAGGGTCAACTATGGCTACACCTTC. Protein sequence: CSVGDRVNYGYTF.

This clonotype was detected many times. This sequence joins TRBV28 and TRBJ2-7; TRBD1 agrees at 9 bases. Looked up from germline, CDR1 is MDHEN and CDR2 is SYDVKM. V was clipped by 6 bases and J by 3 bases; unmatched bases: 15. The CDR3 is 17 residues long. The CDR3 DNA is TGTGCCAGCAGCCTGATAGACTCCGGGACAGGGCTCTACGAGCAGTACTTC. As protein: CASSLIDSGTGLYEQYF. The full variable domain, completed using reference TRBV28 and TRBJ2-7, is DVKVTQSSRYLVKRTGEKVFLECVQDMDHENMFWYRQDPGLGLRLIYFSYDVKMKEKGDIPEGYSVSREKKERFSLILESASTNQTSMYLCASSLIDSGTGLYEQYFGPGTRLTVT.

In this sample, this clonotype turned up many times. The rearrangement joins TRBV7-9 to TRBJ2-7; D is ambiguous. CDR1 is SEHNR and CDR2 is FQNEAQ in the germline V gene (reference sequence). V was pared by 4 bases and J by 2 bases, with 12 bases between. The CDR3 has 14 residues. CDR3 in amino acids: CASSSLVMTYEQYF. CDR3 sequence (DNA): TGTGCCAGCAGCTCTCTGGTGATGACCTACGAGCAGTACTTC.

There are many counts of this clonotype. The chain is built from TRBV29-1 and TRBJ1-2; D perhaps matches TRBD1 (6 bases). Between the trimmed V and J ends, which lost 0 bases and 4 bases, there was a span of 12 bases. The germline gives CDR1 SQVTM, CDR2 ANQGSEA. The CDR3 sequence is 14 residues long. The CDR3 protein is CSVEDSTGLYGYTF. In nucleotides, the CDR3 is TGCAGCGTTGAAGATTCGACAGGACTCTATGGCTACACCTTC. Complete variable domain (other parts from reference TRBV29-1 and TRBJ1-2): SAVISQKPSRDICQRGTSLTIQCQVDSQVTMMFWYRQQPGQSLTLIATANQGSEATYESGFVIDKFPISRPNLTFSTLTVSNMSPEDSSIYLCSVEDSTGLYGYTFGSGTRLTVV.

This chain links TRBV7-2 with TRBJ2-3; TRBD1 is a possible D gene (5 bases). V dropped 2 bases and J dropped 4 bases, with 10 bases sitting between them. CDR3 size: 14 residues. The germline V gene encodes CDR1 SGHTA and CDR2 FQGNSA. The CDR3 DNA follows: TGTGCCAGCAGCTTAAGGGGTTTGGCAGATACGCAGTATTTT. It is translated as CASSLRGLADTQYF.

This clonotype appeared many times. CDR3: CASSRGQEETQYF. CDR3 nucleotide sequence: TGTGCCAGCTCACGGGGACAGGAGGAGACCCAGTACTTC. This chain uses TRBV18 with TRBJ2-5; 8 positions match TRBD1. The CDR3 contains 13 residues. Per the germline V gene, CDR1 is KGHSH and CDR2 is LQKENI. V shed 4 bases and J 5 bases; nucleotides not matched to a gene: 3.

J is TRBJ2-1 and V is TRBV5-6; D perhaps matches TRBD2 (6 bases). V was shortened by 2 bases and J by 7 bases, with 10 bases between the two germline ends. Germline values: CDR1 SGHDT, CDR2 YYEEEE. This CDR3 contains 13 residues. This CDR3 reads CASSLWGRNEQFF. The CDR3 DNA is TGTGCCAGCAGCTTATGGGGGAGGAATGAGCAGTTCTTC. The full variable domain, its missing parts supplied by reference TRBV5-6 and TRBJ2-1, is DAGVTQSPTHLIKTRGQQVTLRCSPKSGHDTVSWYQQALGQGPQFIFQYYEEEERQRGNFPDRFSGHQFPNYSSELNVNALLLGDSALYLCASSLWGRNEQFFGPGTRLTVL.

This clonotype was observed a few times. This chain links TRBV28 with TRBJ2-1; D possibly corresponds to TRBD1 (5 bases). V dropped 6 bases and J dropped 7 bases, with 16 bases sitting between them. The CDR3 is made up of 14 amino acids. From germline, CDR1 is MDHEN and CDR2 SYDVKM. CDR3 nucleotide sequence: TGTGCCAGCAGGGACATCCCGGGCGGAAATGAGCAGTTCTTC. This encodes CASRDIPGGNEQFF.

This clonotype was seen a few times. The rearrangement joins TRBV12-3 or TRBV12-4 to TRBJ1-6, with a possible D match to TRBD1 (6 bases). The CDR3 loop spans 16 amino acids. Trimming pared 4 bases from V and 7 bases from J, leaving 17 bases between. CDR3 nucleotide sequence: TGTGCCAGCAGTTCCCGGGACACCGGCCCCAATTCACCCCTCCACTTT. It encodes CASSSRDTGPNSPLHF.

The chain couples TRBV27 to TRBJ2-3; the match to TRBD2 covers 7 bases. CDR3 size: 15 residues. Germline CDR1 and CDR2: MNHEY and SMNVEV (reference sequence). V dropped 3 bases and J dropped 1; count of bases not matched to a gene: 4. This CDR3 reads CASSFLLAGTDTQYF. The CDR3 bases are TGTGCCAGCAGTTTCCTCCTAGCGGGCACAGATACGCAGTATTTT.

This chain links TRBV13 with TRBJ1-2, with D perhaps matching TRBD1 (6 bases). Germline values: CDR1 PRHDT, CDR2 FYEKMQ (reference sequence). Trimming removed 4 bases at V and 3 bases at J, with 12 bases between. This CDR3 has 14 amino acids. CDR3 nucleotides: TGTGCCAGCAGCTCAGGACAGCAATACTATGGCTACACCTTC. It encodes CASSSGQQYYGYTF.

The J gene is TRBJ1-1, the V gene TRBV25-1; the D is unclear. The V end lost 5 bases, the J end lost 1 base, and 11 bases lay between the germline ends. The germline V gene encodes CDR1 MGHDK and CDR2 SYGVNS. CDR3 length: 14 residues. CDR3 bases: TGTGCCAGCAGTACCCCGCTAAGGAACACTGAAGCTTTCTTT. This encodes CASSTPLRNTEAFF.

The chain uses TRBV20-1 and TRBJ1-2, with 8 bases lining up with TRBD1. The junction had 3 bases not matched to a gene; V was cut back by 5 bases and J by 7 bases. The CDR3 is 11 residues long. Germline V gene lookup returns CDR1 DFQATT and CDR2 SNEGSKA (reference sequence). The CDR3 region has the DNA TGCAGTGCTTACAGGGGGATTGGCTACACCTTC. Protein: CSAYRGIGYTF.

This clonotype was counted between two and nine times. CDR3 in DNA: TGTGCCAGCAGTTTCCAGGGAACGGAACAGTACTTC. Protein: CASSFQGTEQYF. The rearrangement links TRBV12-3 or TRBV12-4 to TRBJ2-7; TRBD1 is a possible D gene (5 bases). The CDR3 runs 12 residues. Trimming stripped 3 bases from V and 10 bases from J, with 13 bases between.

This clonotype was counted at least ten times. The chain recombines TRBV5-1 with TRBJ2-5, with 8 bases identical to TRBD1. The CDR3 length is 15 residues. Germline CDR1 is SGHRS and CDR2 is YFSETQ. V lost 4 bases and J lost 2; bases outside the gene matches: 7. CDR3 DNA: TGCGCCAGCAGCCCGGGGACAGGACCACAAGAGACCCAGTACTTC. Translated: CASSPGTGPQETQYF.

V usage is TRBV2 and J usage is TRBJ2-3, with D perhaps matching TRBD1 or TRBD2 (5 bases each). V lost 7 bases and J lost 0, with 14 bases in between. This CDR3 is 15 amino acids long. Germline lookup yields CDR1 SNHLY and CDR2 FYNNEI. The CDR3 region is CASTEGYASTDTQYF. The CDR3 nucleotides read TGTGCCAGCACTGAGGGGTATGCTAGCACAGATACGCAGTATTTT.

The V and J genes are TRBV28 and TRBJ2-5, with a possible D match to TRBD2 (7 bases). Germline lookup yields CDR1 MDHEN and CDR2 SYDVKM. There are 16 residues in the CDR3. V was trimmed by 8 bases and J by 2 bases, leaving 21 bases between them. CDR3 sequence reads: CASRTTRGGVQETQYF. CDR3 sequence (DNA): TGTGCCAGCCGGACTACTAGGGGGGGGGTTCAAGAGACCCAGTACTTC.

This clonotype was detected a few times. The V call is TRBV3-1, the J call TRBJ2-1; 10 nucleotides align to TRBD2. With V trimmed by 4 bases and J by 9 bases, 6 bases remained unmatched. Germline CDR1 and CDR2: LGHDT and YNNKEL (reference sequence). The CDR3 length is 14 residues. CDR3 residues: CASSPAGGPVEQFF. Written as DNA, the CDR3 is TGTGCCAGCAGCCCAGCGGGGGGGCCGGTTGAGCAGTTCTTC.